Here is one T cell receptor beta chain with its context. Its antigen is undetermined. These data originate in a study of cytomegalovirus exposure and HLA in healthy donors. The overall study: Earlier sequencing of 150 million to 200 million T cells yielded nearly 120 million unique TCR beta sequences. General study results and limits: Later work associated roughly 15,000 TCR beta sequences with HLA alleles at 0.05 false discovery rate. Cytomegalovirus association was listed for around 170 TCR beta chains. Analysis was carried out at a later point, and it linked a missense DCLRE1C variant to TCR beta V- and J-gene trimming.

This PCR relied on a set of 60 Vbeta primers and 13 Jbeta primers. Profiled with immunoSEQ multiplex PCR; TCRdb holds only in-frame clones, not every one. The sample holds about 110,000 clones, roughly three quarters seen once. V gave up 3 bases and J gave up 7 bases; unmatched junction bases: 4. The CDR3 covers 14 residues. Germline loops: CDR1 LNHDA, CDR2 SQIVND (reference sequence). What was sequenced was PBMCs. The TCR comes from a man between 40 and 49 years old in good health and CMV-seropositive. V usage is TRBV19 and J usage is TRBJ2-1; 9 positions match TRBD2. CDR3 residues: CASSILAGANEQFF. The CDR3 nucleotides are TGTGCCAGTAGTATTTTAGCGGGAGCAAATGAGCAGTTCTTC.